This T cell receptor (beta chain) derives from a study of T cells after yellow fever vaccination. Whole-study findings and limits: FACS-sorted repertoires could contain abundant clonotypes contaminating from the bulk population.

The germline V gene has CDR1 DFQATT and CDR2 SNEGSKA (reference sequence). The CDR3 consists of 13 residues. V lost 4 bases and J 6 bases, leaving 15 bases between the germline ends. About this clonotype itself: Its antigen is currently unknown.

A universal primer site and UMIs were added as TCR cDNA was made by 5'RACE template switching. TCRdb processed the 5' RACE reads anew with MiXCR; each CDR3 protein has one entry. The sample shows 620,000 or so distinct CDR3 sequences, roughly an eighth of them seen only once. The sequencing used PBMCs, collected on the day of the yellow fever booster vaccination. The rearrangement uses TRBV20-1 and TRBJ1-1; D perhaps matches TRBD1 (6 bases). The TCR comes from a man younger than 40 who received the YFV17D yellow fever vaccine. The CDR3 region has the DNA TGCAGTGCTATTCGGCCGGGGGCCTCTGAAGCTTTCTTT. It codes for CSAIRPGASEAFF.